Presented here are 27 T cell receptor delta chains from one specimen sequenced in a study of γδ T cells in repeated Plasmodium falciparum infection. TCRdb re-called the multiplex PCR reads through CATT. The data contain 85,000 to 90,000 delta-chain clones, roughly 1.4% of them seen just once; the ten biggest clones take up more than 7.5%. Bulk repertoires came from Vgamma9/Vdelta2+ or Vdelta2-negative gammadelta T cells flow-sorted from PBMC. The sample comprised gamma-delta T cells from blood. Receptors originate from a pool of human donors (malaria-infected and uninfected, not separated).

There are a few counts of this clone. A read error may be the cause here, since a much bigger clone is one base away. At the DNA level, this CDR3 is encoded by other sequences in the same sample as well. The rearrangement links TRDV1 to TRDJ1; D is ambiguous. CDR1 and CDR2 from the germline V gene are TSWWSYY and QGS. V dropped 4 bases and J dropped 8 bases, with 23 bases sitting between them. This CDR3 has 16 residues. The CDR3 loop reads CALGGASHPAANKLIF. The CDR3 bases are TGTGCTCTTGGGGGAGCTTCGCACCCCGCGGCGAACAAACTCATCTTT.

A word on this clone: A far larger clone is one base from this, pointing to a likely read error. Other nucleotide sequences from this sample produce the same CDR3. J gene calling gave no result, while the V gene is TRDV2; TRDD3, the table's D call, lacks a check against the DNA. Germline-derived CDR1 and CDR2 are GEAIGNYY and EKD. The CDR3 is made up of 16 amino acids. The CDR3 nucleotides read TGTGCCTGTGACAAGAATCGGGGTCGTTACACCGATAAACTCATCTTC. This translates into CACDKNRGRYTDKLIF.

This clone was picked up many times. This likely came from a read error, as a far larger clone is one base away. Other DNA variants within this sample encode the same CDR3. The V and J genes are TRDV2 and TRDJ3, with a possible D match to TRDD3 (6 bases). The J gene, left out of TCRdb, was set here by checking the DNA against germline. CDR3 size: 17 residues. CDR1 GEAIGNYY and CDR2 EKD come from the germline V gene. V was trimmed by 3 bases and J by 1 base, leaving 12 bases between them. CDR3 sequence reads: CACDSTGGSWDTRQMFF. Written as DNA, the CDR3 is TGTGCCTGTGACTCTACAGGGGGATCCTGGGACACCCGACAGATGTTTTTC.

This clone was found a few times. TCRdb shows a much larger clone's protein in place of this DNA's translation, and the two differ at residue 6, likely through a read error; the protein shown is translated from the DNA. The chain combines TRDV2 with TRDJ1; 7 bases map to TRDD3. The J gene was missing in TCRdb and was found by matching the end of the DNA to germline. The CDR3 consists of 23 residues. V lost 1 base and J lost 7; bases outside the gene matches: 35. Germline V lookup: CDR1 GEAIGNYY, CDR2 EKD. The CDR3 sequence is CACDTAILTTSRTGDPSRGKLIF. CDR3 DNA sequence: TGTGCCTGTGACACTGCCATTCTCACTACCTCGCGTACTGGGGACCCTAGTAGGGGTAAACTCATCTTT.

Of note for this clone: A far larger clone is one nucleotide away, so this likely arose from a read error. The same CDR3 can be traced to other DNA sequences in this sample. This chain uses TRDV3 with TRDJ3, with 7 bases identical to TRDD3. TCRdb does not report a J gene; here it was assigned by matching the DNA to germline references. Losses at the gene ends were 1 base for V and 0 bases for J; bases not matched to a gene: 33. CDR1 and CDR2 (germline): TVYSNPD, GDNSRS (reference sequence). This CDR3 has 26 amino acids. The CDR3 nucleotides read TGTGCCTTTAATGACCTAACCCTCTTCGAGACTACTGATGTGGGGGACAGCTCCTGGGACACCCGACAGATGTTTTTC. It yields the protein CAFNDLTLFETTDVGDSSWDTRQMFF. The full variable domain, with the rest looked up from reference TRDV3 and TRDJ3, is CDKVTQSSPDQTVASGSEVVLLCTYDTVYSNPDLFWYRIRPDYSFQFVFYGDNSRSEGADFTQGRFSVKHILTQKAFHLVISPVRTEDSATYYCAFNDLTLFETTDVGDSSWDTRQMFFGTGIKLFVEP.

Details on this clone: With only one base between it and a far larger clone, this is likely a read error. This same CDR3 is encoded by further DNA sequences in the sample. This chain links TRDV1 with TRDJ2; 12 nucleotides match TRDD3. No J segment appears in TCRdb, so it was assigned here by matching the sequence to germline. CDR1 and CDR2 (germline): TSWWSYY, QGS. The length of the CDR3 is 20 residues. The CDR3: CALGERTLSWGIRMTAQLFF. For the CDR3, the DNA is TGCGCTCTTGGGGAACGGACCCTAAGCTGGGGGATACGTATGACAGCACAACTCTTCTTT.

Remarks on this clone: A far larger clone differs by one base, so this is likely a read error. The sample holds other DNA sequences that translate to the same CDR3. J is TRDJ2 and V is TRDV1; TRDD3 aligns across 8 bases. Assignment of the J gene here rests on matching the DNA to germline, because TCRdb gives none. The CDR3 consists of 20 residues. Germline CDR1 and CDR2: TSWWSYY and QGS. The CDR3 spells CALGELALLGGGWLTAQLFF. The CDR3 region has the DNA TGTGCTCTCGGGGAACTAGCCCTACTAGGTGGGGGATGGTTGACAGCACAACTCTTCTTT.

A few counts support this clone. It differs at one base from a far larger clone, so likely a read error. The chain recombines TRDV1 with TRDJ1; possible D gene TRDD3, 5 bases. No J segment appears in TCRdb, so it was assigned here by matching the sequence to germline. Germline CDR1 is TSWWSYY and CDR2 is QGS. The CDR3 runs to 19 residues. As DNA, the CDR3 is TGCGCTCTTGGGGAGTTAGGCGGGGTTCGTACCGGCTACACCGATAAACTCATCTTT. This sequence encodes CALGELGGVRTGYTDKLIF.

With respect to this clone: Translating this DNA gives a protein that differs at residue 5 from the TCRdb one, which belongs to a much larger clone; a read error is likely, and the protein shown is this translation. This chain uses TRDV1 with TRDJ1, with TRDD3 matching over 11 bases. The CDR3 is 24 residues long. With V trimmed by 4 bases and J by 3 bases, 31 bases remained unmatched. Looked up from germline, CDR1 is TSWWSYY and CDR2 is QGS. The DNA of the CDR3 is TGTGCTCTTGGGGGACCCCGGCTCTGTAATACTGCATACTGGGGGATAGAGGAGCCCGATAAACTCATCTTT. Protein product: CALGGPRLCNTAYWGIEEPDKLIF.

A remark on this clone: A far larger clone is one nucleotide away, so this likely arose from a read error. The sample carries other DNA sequences with the same CDR3. V gene assignment gives TRDV1, but the J gene was left uncalled; whether TRDD3, the table's D call, matches the DNA was not checked. Germline V CDR1 and CDR2: TSWWSYY, QGS. CDR3 length: 23 residues. The CDR3 nucleotides are TGTGCTCTTGGGGATCCCCCGGAAGGTTGGGGGATTGTGTCTATCCCTTTGACAGCACAACTCTTCTTC. Amino acids: CALGDPPEGWGIVSIPLTAQLFF.

On this clone: For this DNA, TCRdb reports the protein of a much larger clone, which diverges at residue 4, most likely from a read error; the protein presented here is translated directly from the DNA. The chain uses TRDV2 and TRDJ1; 12 bases fit TRDD3. The CDR3 is 17 amino acids. Germline trimming cut 5 bases from V and 0 bases from J; bases unmatched to any gene: 9. Germline lookup yields CDR1 GEAIGNYY and CDR2 EKD. The CDR3 is CACATLGDTEDTDKLIF. In DNA, the CDR3 is TGTGCCTGTGCCACTCTGGGGGATACGGAAGACACCGATAAACTCATCTTT.

This clone came up many times. This sample includes further DNA sequences coding for the same CDR3. The chain couples TRDV1 to TRDJ1, with 8 bases identical to TRDD3. V trimming: 0 bases; J trimming: 6 bases; junction bases outside the gene matches: 6. The CDR3 totals 15 residues. In germline, CDR1 is TSWWSYY, CDR2 QGS. The CDR3 DNA sequence: TGTGCTCTTGGGGAACTAGCCTGGGGGACTTATAAACTCATCTTT. This encodes CALGELAWGTYKLIF.

This clone showed up just a few times. The protein given by TCRdb reflects a much larger clone and differs at residue 14 from this DNA's translation, likely from a read error; the protein shown is the DNA's translation. The chain is built from TRDV1 and TRDJ1; TRDD3 aligns across 10 bases. No J gene was available from TCRdb, and it was assigned here by a germline match of the DNA. CDR1 and CDR2 from the germline V gene are TSWWSYY and QGS. The CDR3 covers 23 residues. Trimming removed 2 bases from V and 2 bases from J; junction bases left unmatched: 26. CDR3 in DNA: TGTGCTCTTGGGGAAATTGGGGGAACTTCCTCTTCATACCGGGGGATACGGACCGATAAACTCATCTTT. This encodes CALGEIGGTSSSYRGIRTDKLIF.

This clone showed up many times. A far larger clone lies a single base away; this is likely a read error. Other DNA sequences of this sample code for an identical CDR3. The genes are TRDV2 and TRDJ3; 9 positions agree with TRDD3. Germline V gene data show CDR1 as GEAIGNYY and CDR2 as EKD. The CDR3 loop spans 18 amino acids. CDR3 DNA sequence: TGTGCCTGCGACACTATTGGGGGATACTCCTGGGACACCCGACAGATGTTTTTC. This gives the protein CACDTIGGYSWDTRQMFF.

Note on this clone: A far larger clone is just one base off, so this is likely a read error. The sample has other DNA sequences that encode this CDR3 too. This chain uses TRDV3 with TRDJ1; 11 nucleotides line up with TRDD3. Germline-derived CDR1 and CDR2 are TVYSNPD and GDNSRS (reference sequence). This CDR3 is 16 amino acids long. The CDR3 DNA is TGTGCCTGTTCTTGGGGGATACGCCGGTACACCGATAAGCTCATCTTT. The encoded protein is CACSWGIRRYTDKLIF.

This clone was seen a handful of times. This likely stems from a read error, as it lies one base from a far larger clone. Additional DNA sequences in this sample encode the identical CDR3. This chain's CDR3 is CALLFLRWTGGYSTDKLIF. In DNA form, the CDR3 reads TGTGCTCTTCTCTTCCTACGATGGACTGGGGGGTACTCTACCGATAAACTCATCTTT. The chain combines TRDV1 with TRDJ1, with D possibly called TRDD2 or TRDD3 (8 bases each). CDR1 is TSWWSYY, CDR2 QGS, per germline. The V end was cut by 8 bases, the J end by 2 bases, with 30 bases between. This CDR3 has 19 residues.

Concerning this clone: A far larger clone lies a single base away; this is likely a read error. The sample holds other DNA sequences that translate to the same CDR3. The rearrangement joins TRDV1 to TRDJ1, with D possibly being TRDD2 (6 bases). TCRdb is silent on the J gene; assignment here came from matching the DNA to germline. The CDR3 contains 21 residues. The germline V gene has CDR1 TSWWSYY and CDR2 QGS. V was cut by 0 bases and J by 0 bases, with 26 bases left in between. CDR3 DNA: TGTGCTCTTGGGGAACTGGGCCTCCTCCTACTTACGGGGAGGTACACCGATAAACTCATCTTT. It specifies CALGELGLLLLTGRYTDKLIF.

At least ten counts were recorded for this clone. Just one base apart from a much larger clone, this may be a read error. Other DNA sequences in the same sample also yield this CDR3. V gene TRDV2 combines with J gene TRDJ1; 9 bases align to TRDD3. This CDR3 contains 19 residues. The V segment lost 0 bases and the J segment 0 bases; nucleotides outside the gene matches: 13. Germline V gene sequence: CDR1 GEAIGNYY, CDR2 EKD. CDR3 sequence: CACDTMRGYVFSDTDKLIF. DNA of the CDR3: TGTGCCTGTGACACCATGAGGGGATACGTTTTCTCAGACACCGATAAACTCATCTTT.

This clone was recorded a few times. The likely explanation is a read error, given a far larger clone one base away. The identical CDR3 is also encoded by other nucleotide sequences in the sample. The chain links TRDV1 to TRDJ1; 11 bases agree with TRDD3. The CDR3 spans 22 residues. CDR1 TSWWSYY and CDR2 QGS come from the germline V gene. DNA of the CDR3: TGTGCTCTTGGGGCTCTAGTGTCCCCACCATACTGGGGGATAGATGGCGCCGATAAACTCATCTTC. Its protein product is CALGALVSPPYWGIDGADKLIF.

With respect to this clone: Since a far larger clone is one base different, this is likely a read error. Within the sample, other DNA sequences also encode this same CDR3. The chain employs TRDV1 and TRDJ1; 10 nucleotides agree with TRDD3. The CDR3 extends over 20 amino acids. Germline-derived CDR1 and CDR2 are TSWWSYY and QGS. With V trimmed by 0 bases and J by 0 bases, 13 bases remained unmatched. The CDR3, as DNA: TGTGCTCTTGGGGAACTACGACCAGACTGGGGGATTAAGTACACCGATAAACTCATCTTT. The encoded protein is CALGELRPDWGIKYTDKLIF.

This clone was observed a handful of times. Since a far larger clone is one base different, this is likely a read error. This sample also contains other DNA sequences that code for the same CDR3. The V gene is given as TRDV2, and no J gene call is available. This CDR3 is built from 11 residues. Looked up from germline, CDR1 is GEAIGNYY and CDR2 is EKD. DNA of the CDR3: TGTGCCTGGGAAGGGGCAGCACAACTCTTCTTC. Translating it yields CAWEGAAQLFF.

This clone has a count of ten or more. The CDR3 protein is CALGETHRNAFTDKLIF. DNA for the CDR3: TGTGCTCTTGGGGAAACCCACCGAAATGCATTCACCGATAAACTCATCTTT. The chain has TRDV1 and TRDJ1; weak D call: TRDD1 (5 bases). CDR1 and CDR2 (germline): TSWWSYY, QGS. V was pared by 2 bases and J by 1 base, with 17 bases between. This CDR3 is built from 17 residues.

This clone was seen more than once but under ten times. The TCRdb record carries a much larger clone's protein, which differs from this DNA's translation at residue 10; a read error is the likely cause, and the protein listed here is the DNA translation. The CDR3 region has the DNA TGTGCCTGTGACTACTGGGGGATACCACTTGGAGGGTGGTCAGCACAACTCTTCTTT. It yields the protein CACDYWGIPLGGWSAQLFF. The chain is built from TRDV2 and TRDJ2, with 12 bases identical to TRDD3. Matching the DNA to germline supplied the J gene, which TCRdb does not give. The length of the CDR3 is 19 residues. V lost 3 bases, J lost 6 bases, and 16 bases stayed unmatched. Germline CDR1 GEAIGNYY, CDR2 EKD.

Turning to this clone: A read error is likely here: a far larger clone is one base away. This CDR3 is also generated by other DNA sequences in the sample. The gene calls are TRDV2 and TRDJ3; D is perhaps TRDD3 (5 bases). Assignment of the J gene here rests on matching the DNA to germline, because TCRdb gives none. This CDR3 is 16 amino acids long. The V end was cut by 3 bases, the J end by 0 bases, with 8 bases between. Per germline, CDR1 GEAIGNYY and CDR2 EKD. The CDR3 here is CACDGGYSWDTRQMFF. The CDR3, as DNA: TGTGCCTGTGACGGAGGATACTCCTGGGACACCCGACAGATGTTTTTC.

This clone was seen a few times. A far larger clone is one nucleotide away, so this likely arose from a read error. Other DNA sequences from this sample encode an identical CDR3 as well. For the CDR3, the DNA is TGTGCCTGTGACCAGGGACAACTACTGGGGGACCACTTAAGTAACACCGATAAACTCATCTTT. This sequence encodes CACDQGQLLGDHLSNTDKLIF. The rearrangement links TRDV2 to TRDJ1; 9 nucleotides line up with TRDD3. No J gene is reported in TCRdb; it was inferred here by comparing the DNA with germline. There are 21 residues in the CDR3. The V gene end was trimmed by 3 bases and the J gene end by 0 bases; junction bases not matched to a gene: 22. CDR1 is GEAIGNYY, CDR2 EKD, per germline.

A word on this clone: A far larger clone is one base from this, pointing to a likely read error. The same CDR3 also results from other DNA sequences found in this sample. This sequence joins TRDV2 and TRDJ3; 13 bases match TRDD3. Because TCRdb records no J gene, it was assigned here through a match of the DNA to germline. Per the germline V gene, CDR1 is GEAIGNYY and CDR2 is EKD. The CDR3 totals 18 residues. As DNA, the CDR3 is TGCGCCTGTGACCTACTGGGGGATACGCATTGGGACACCCGACAGATGTTTTTC. Translating gives CACDLLGDTHWDTRQMFF.

The sample holds many counts of this clone. The gene calls are TRDV1 and TRDJ1; a weak D match, TRDD3 (5 bases). Trimming left V 0 bases short and J 0 bases short, with 11 bases between. The CDR3 has 16 residues. The germline CDR1 and CDR2 sequences are TSWWSYY and QGS. The CDR3 spells CALGELSTGYTDKLIF. In DNA form, the CDR3 reads TGTGCTCTTGGGGAACTTTCCACGGGATACACCGATAAACTCATCTTT.